The rows below give T cell receptor beta chains drawn from one sample of a study of control samples from healthy donors and cancer patients. The data were produced by immunoSEQ multiplex PCR, yet TCRdb's version contains in-frame clones alone and is incomplete. This sample yields 70,000 or so clones, of which 75% to 90% are seen a single time; under 30% belongs to the top ten. Sample: blood. These receptors all stem from a man aged 50 or older in good health. Both conserved end residues are part of each CDR3. Fields, in order: J gene, clone size, D gene, V gene, CDR3 protein, CDR3 DNA. The D gene is left open where the match is weak. Clone size appears in some rows only: once, few, many, or a class for an expanded clone.

J: TRBJ2-7; size: once; D: -; V: TRBV7-2; CDR3: CASSLVAGAYEQYF; DNA: TGTGCCAGCAGCTTAGTGGCGGGTGCCTACGAGCAGTACTTC
J: TRBJ2-3; size: -; D: -; V: TRBV11-2; CDR3: CASSIDRSRTDTQYF; DNA: TGTGCCAGCAGCATCGACAGGTCCCGCACAGATACGCAGTATTTT
J: TRBJ1-3; size: few; D: -; V: TRBV19; CDR3: CASVTDSGNTIYF; DNA: TGTGCCAGTGTAACAGACTCTGGAAACACCATATATTTT
J: TRBJ1-2; size: -; D: -; V: TRBV3-1/TRBV3-2; CDR3: CASSPVQGGSYGYTF; DNA: TGTGCCAGCAGCCCTGTGCAGGGAGGAAGCTATGGCTACACCTTC
J: TRBJ2-7; size: -; D: TRBD2; V: TRBV7-2; CDR3: CASSPTSGSASYEQYF; DNA: TGTGCCAGCAGCCCAACTAGCGGGAGTGCCTCCTACGAGCAGTACTTC
J: TRBJ1-5; size: -; D: TRBD1; V: TRBV27; CDR3: CASSPGGPWPQHF; DNA: TGTGCCAGCAGTCCAGGGGGCCCGTGGCCCCAGCATTTT
J: TRBJ2-2; size: -; D: -; V: TRBV27; CDR3: CASSFFGSKLFF; DNA: TGTGCCAGCAGTTTTTTTGGGAGTAAGCTGTTTTTT
J: TRBJ1-4; size: -; D: -; V: TRBV7-2; CDR3: CASSLVGGANNEKLFF; DNA: TGTGCCAGCAGCTTAGTTGGGGGGGCGAATAATGAAAAACTGTTTTTT
J: TRBJ1-2; size: -; D: TRBD1; V: TRBV7-9; CDR3: CASSSKGQGGGYTF; DNA: TGTGCCAGCAGCTCAAAAGGACAGGGCGGCGGCTACACCTTC
J: TRBJ2-1; size: -; D: -; V: TRBV6-2/TRBV6-3; CDR3: CASSYAAGIRKEQFF; DNA: TGTGCCAGCAGTTACGCGGCAGGGATCAGGAAGGAGCAGTTCTTC
J: TRBJ1-5; size: once; D: TRBD1; V: TRBV3-1/TRBV3-2; CDR3: CASSQYPNIRTGGFYSNQPQHF; DNA: TGTGCCAGCAGCCAATACCCTAACATAAGGACAGGAGGGTTTTATAGCAATCAGCCCCAGCATTTT
J: TRBJ1-5; size: -; D: TRBD1; V: TRBV7-9; CDR3: CASSLVGGQGQGQPQHF; DNA: TGTGCCAGCAGCTTAGTAGGCGGACAGGGGCAAGGTCAGCCCCAGCATTTT
J: TRBJ2-7; size: -; D: TRBD1; V: TRBV3-1/TRBV3-2; CDR3: CASSITGTGSNEQYF; DNA: TGTGCCAGCAGCATCACCGGGACAGGGTCTAACGAGCAGTACTTC
J: TRBJ1-1; size: -; D: TRBD1; V: TRBV7-2; CDR3: CATGTGATNTEAFF; DNA: TGTGCCACAGGGACAGGGGCTACGAACACTGAAGCTTTCTTT
J: TRBJ2-5; size: -; D: -; V: TRBV7-6; CDR3: CASSLVGQVEETQYF; DNA: TGTGCCAGCAGCTTAGTTGGACAAGTCGAAGAGACCCAGTACTTC
J: TRBJ2-3; size: -; D: TRBD1; V: TRBV27; CDR3: CASSLFGQGVDTQYF; DNA: TGTGCCAGCAGTTTATTTGGACAGGGGGTTGATACGCAGTATTTT
J: TRBJ2-3; size: -; D: TRBD2; V: TRBV24-1; CDR3: CATSVGLAAGTDTQYF; DNA: TGTGCCACCAGTGTGGGACTAGCGGCTGGCACAGATACGCAGTATTTT
J: TRBJ2-2; size: once; D: -; V: TRBV5-1; CDR3: CASSLTSFNTGELFF; DNA: TGCGCCAGCAGCCTTACTAGCTTCAACACCGGGGAGCTGTTTTTT
J: TRBJ1-1; size: -; D: -; V: TRBV6-5; CDR3: CASLPGTANTEAFF; DNA: TGTGCCAGCCTACCCGGGACGGCAAACACTGAAGCTTTCTTT
J: TRBJ1-5; size: -; D: -; V: TRBV7-2; CDR3: CASSLGRNSNQPQHF; DNA: TGTGCCAGCAGCTTAGGACGGAATAGCAATCAGCCCCAGCATTTT
J: TRBJ1-1; size: once; D: -; V: TRBV5-1; CDR3: CASSLTGVTVLNTEAFF; DNA: TGCGCCAGCAGCTTGACGGGGGTTACGGTGTTGAACACTGAAGCTTTCTTT
J: TRBJ1-5; size: once; D: -; V: TRBV7-8; CDR3: CASSLARVGNQPQHF; DNA: TGTGCCAGCAGCTTAGCAAGGGTGGGCAATCAGCCCCAGCATTTT
J: TRBJ2-7; size: few; D: -; V: TRBV12-3/TRBV12-4; CDR3: CASSLSPPYEQYF; DNA: TGTGCCAGCAGTTTATCCCCACCCTACGAGCAGTACTTC
J: TRBJ2-3; size: -; D: -; V: TRBV5-8; CDR3: CASSLVAAPSTDTQYF; DNA: TGTGCCAGCAGCCTGGTGGCGGCGCCGAGCACAGATACGCAGTATTTT
J: TRBJ1-5; size: -; D: -; V: TRBV25-1; CDR3: CASSAQGEGGNQPQHF; DNA: TGTGCCAGCAGTGCGCAGGGCGAAGGTGGCAATCAGCCCCAGCATTTT
J: TRBJ1-5; size: few; D: -; V: TRBV6-5; CDR3: CASSYSGRGVGQPQHF; DNA: TGTGCCAGCAGTTACTCCGGCAGGGGAGTAGGTCAGCCCCAGCATTTT